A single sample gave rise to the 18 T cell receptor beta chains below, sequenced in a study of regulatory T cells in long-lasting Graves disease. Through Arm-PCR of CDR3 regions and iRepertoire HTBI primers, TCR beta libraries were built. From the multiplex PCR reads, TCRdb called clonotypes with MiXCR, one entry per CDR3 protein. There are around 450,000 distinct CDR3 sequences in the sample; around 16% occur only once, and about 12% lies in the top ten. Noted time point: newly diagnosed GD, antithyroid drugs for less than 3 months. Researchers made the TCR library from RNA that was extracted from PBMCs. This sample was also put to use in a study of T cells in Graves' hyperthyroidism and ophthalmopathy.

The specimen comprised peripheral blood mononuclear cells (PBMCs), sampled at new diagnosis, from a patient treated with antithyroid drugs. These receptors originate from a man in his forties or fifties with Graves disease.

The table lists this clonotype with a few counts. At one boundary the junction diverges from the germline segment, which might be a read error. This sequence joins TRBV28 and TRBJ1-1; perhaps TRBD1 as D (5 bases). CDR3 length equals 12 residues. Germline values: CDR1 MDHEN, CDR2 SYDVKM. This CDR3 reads CASSLRGTEASF. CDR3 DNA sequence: TGTGCCAGCAGTTTACGGGGGACTGAAGCTTCCTTT.

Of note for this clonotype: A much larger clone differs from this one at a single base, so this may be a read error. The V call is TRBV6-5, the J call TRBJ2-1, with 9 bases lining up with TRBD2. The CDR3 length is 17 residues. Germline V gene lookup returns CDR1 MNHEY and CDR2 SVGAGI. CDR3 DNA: TGTGCCAGCAGTTACTCGAATTGGCGGGAGGGTTACAATGAGCGGTTCTTC. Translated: CASSYSNWREGYNERFF.

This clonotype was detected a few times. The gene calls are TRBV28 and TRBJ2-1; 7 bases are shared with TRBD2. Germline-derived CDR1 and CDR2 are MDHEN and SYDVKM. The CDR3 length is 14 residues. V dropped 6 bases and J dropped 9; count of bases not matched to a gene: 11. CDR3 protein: CASSLSGIYGEQFF. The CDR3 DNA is TGTGCCAGCAGCCTAAGCGGGATTTACGGTGAGCAGTTCTTC. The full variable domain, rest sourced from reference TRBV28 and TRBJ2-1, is DVKVTQSSRYLVKRTGEKVFLECVQDMDHENMFWYRQDPGLGLRLIYFSYDVKMKEKGDIPEGYSVSREKKERFSLILESASTNQTSMYLCASSLSGIYGEQFFGPGTRLTVL.

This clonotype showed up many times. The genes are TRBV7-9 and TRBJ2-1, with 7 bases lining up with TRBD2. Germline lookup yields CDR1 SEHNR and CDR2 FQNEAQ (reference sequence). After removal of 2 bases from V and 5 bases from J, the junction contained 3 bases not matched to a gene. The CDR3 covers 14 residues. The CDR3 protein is CASSLPSGHNEQFF. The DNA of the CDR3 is TGTGCCAGCAGCTTACCTAGCGGACACAATGAGCAGTTCTTC.

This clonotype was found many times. CDR3 bases: TGTGCCAGCAGTTTGGCGGGGGCGCGTAGGGAGACCCAGTACTTC. Translating gives CASSLAGARRETQYF. The chain uses TRBV28 and TRBJ2-5, with TRBD2 as a possible D gene (7 bases). The CDR3 covers 15 residues. Trimming took 3 bases from V and 5 from J, leaving 16 bases between them. Per germline, CDR1 MDHEN and CDR2 SYDVKM.

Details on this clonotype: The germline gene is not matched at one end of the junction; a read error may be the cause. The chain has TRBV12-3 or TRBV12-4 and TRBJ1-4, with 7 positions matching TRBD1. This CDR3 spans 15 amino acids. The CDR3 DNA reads TGTGCCGGCAGCTTGGGGTCAGGGGGGGGTGAAAAACTGTTTTTT. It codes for CAGSLGSGGGEKLFF.

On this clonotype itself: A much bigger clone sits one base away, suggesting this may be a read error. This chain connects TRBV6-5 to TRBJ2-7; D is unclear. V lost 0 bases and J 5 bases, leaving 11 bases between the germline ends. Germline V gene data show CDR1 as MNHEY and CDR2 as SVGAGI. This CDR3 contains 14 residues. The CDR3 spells CASSYSVSNHEQYF. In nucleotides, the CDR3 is TGTGCCAGCAGTTACTCGGTTAGCAATCACGAGCAGTACTTC.

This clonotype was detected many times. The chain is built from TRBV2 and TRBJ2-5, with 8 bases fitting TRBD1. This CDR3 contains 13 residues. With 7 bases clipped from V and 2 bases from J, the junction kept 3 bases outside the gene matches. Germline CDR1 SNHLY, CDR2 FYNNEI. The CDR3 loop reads CASTRTGQETQYF. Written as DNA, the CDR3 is TGTGCCAGCACCCGGACAGGGCAAGAGACCCAGTACTTC.

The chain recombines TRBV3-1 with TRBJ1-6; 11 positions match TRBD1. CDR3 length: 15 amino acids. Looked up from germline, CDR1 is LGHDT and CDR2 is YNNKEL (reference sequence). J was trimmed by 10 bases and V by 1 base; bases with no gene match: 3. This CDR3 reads CASSQGTGGMSPLHF. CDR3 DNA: TGTGCCAGCAGCCAAGGGACAGGGGGCATGTCACCCCTCCACTTT. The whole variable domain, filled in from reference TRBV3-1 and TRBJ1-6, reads DTAVSQTPKYLVTQMGNDKSIKCEQNLGHDTMYWYKQDSKKFLKIMFSYNNKELIINETVPNRFSPKSPDKAHLNLHINSLELGDSAVYFCASSQGTGGMSPLHFGNGTRLTVT.

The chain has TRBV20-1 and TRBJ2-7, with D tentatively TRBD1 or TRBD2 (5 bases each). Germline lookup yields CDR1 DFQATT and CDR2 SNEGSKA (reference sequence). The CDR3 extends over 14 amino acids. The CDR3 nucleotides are TGCGCCCAACAGTCCAGGGACCAAACCCACGAGCAGTACTTC. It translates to CAQQSRDQTHEQYF.

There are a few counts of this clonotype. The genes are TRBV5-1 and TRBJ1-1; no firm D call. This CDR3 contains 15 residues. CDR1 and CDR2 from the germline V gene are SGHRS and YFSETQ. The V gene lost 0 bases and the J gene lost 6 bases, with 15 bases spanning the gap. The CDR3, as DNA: TGCGCCAGCAGCTTGGGGGTAGGGCTTCGGGCTGAAGCTTTCTTT. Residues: CASSLGVGLRAEAFF.

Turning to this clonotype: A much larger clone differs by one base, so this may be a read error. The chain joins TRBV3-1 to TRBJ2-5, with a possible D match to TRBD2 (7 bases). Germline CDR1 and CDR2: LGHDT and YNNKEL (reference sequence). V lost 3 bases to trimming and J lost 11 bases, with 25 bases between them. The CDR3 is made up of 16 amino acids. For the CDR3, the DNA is TGTGCCAGCAGCCATAGGGGGGGAGTCTTCTCCAATGAGCAGTACTTC. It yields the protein CASSHRGGVFSNEQYF.

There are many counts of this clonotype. DNA of the CDR3: TGTGCCAGCAGTAGTAGAGAGAACACTGAAGCTTTCTTT. This translates into CASSSRENTEAFF. This chain uses TRBV7-6 with TRBJ1-1; D is unresolved. This CDR3 is built from 13 residues. CDR1 is SGHVS, CDR2 FNYEAQ, per germline. V was clipped by 6 bases and J by 1 base, with 9 bases between them.

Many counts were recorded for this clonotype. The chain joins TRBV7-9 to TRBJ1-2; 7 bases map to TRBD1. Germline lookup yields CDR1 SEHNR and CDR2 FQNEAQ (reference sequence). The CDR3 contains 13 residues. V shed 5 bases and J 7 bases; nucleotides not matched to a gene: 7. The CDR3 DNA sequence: TGTGCCAGCAGCAAAACAGGGGAGGGTGGCTACACCTTC. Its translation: CASSKTGEGGYTF.

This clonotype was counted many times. Here the CDR3 DNA reads TGTGCCAGCAGCCACACGCGACTCGTTAGACAAGAGTACAATGAGCAGTTCTTC. Amino acids: CASSHTRLVRQEYNEQFF. The chain combines TRBV13 with TRBJ2-1; D not certain. This CDR3 is 18 amino acids long. The germline V and J ends were trimmed by 5 bases and 4 bases, with 24 bases remaining between them. In germline, CDR1 is PRHDT, CDR2 FYEKMQ (reference sequence).

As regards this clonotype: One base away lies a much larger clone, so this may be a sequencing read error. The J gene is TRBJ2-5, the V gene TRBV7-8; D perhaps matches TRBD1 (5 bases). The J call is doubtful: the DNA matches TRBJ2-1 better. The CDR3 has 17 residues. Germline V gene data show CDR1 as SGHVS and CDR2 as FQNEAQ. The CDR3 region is CASSLGSVRQFSYEQFF. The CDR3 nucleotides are TGTGCCAGCAGCTTAGGGTCAGTGAGACAGTTCTCCTACGAGCAGTTCTTC.

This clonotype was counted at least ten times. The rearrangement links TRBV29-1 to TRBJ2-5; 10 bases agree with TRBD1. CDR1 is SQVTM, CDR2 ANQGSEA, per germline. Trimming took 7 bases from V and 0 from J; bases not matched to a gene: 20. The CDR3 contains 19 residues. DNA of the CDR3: TGCAGCGGAATACTCATTCTTCGGGACAGGGGCATTTACCAAGAGACCCAGTACTTC. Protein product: CSGILILRDRGIYQETQYF.

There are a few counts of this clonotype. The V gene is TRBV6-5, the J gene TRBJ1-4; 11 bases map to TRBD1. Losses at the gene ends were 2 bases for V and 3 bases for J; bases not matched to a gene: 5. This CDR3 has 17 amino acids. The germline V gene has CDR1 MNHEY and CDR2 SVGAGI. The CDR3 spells CASSYADRGPANEKLFF. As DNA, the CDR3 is TGTGCCAGCAGTTACGCGGACAGGGGGCCGGCTAATGAAAAACTGTTTTTT.